These 13 T cell receptor beta chains were sequenced from one sample in a study of human T cells and chemical hapten exposure. Noted treatment: therapeutic diphenylcyclopropenone sensitization with weekly scalp DPC. Unique molecular identifiers were affixed to discrete cDNA molecules within the library. TCRdb reprocessed the reads via MiXCR and lists one record per CDR3 protein. This table has 2,000 to 3,000 distinct CDR3 sequences, approximately 48% appearing once. The starting material was whole blood, obtained before DPC sensitization or 2, 6, or about 24 weeks after (not recorded which). These receptor sequences come from an adult with alopecia areata. Some clones in this sample may be carry-over from other donors' samples. This table probably holds off-target reads from a library built for another chain.

This chain joins TRBV20-1 and TRBJ2-7, with 10 bases aligning to TRBD1. Germline V gene sequence: CDR1 DFQATT, CDR2 SNEGSKA (reference sequence). The CDR3 runs to 14 residues. V lost 4 bases to trimming and J lost 2 bases; unmatched junction nucleotides: 5. CDR3: CSATGTGVPYEQYV. CDR3 nucleotides: TGCAGTGCTACCGGGACAGGGGTCCCCTACGAGCAGTACGTC.

V is TRBV6-5 and J is TRBJ1-6; D gene unclear. CDR3 length: 14 amino acids. V was trimmed by 0 bases and J by 8 bases, leaving 8 bases between them. The germline gives CDR1 MNHEY, CDR2 SVGAGI. In DNA, the CDR3 is TGTGCCAGCAGTTACTCTGGAGAGGATTCACCCCTCCACTTT. Translated: CASSYSGEDSPLHF.

This clonotype occurred a few times. The chain carries TRBV5-6 and TRBJ2-3; D not certain. The CDR3 length is 12 residues. Germline V lookup: CDR1 SGHDT, CDR2 YYEEEE. V gave up 5 bases and J gave up 12 bases, with 16 bases separating them. CDR3 bases: TGTGCCAGCAGGGACCCGGTCTCGAACCAGTATTTT. Translated, it gives CASRDPVSNQYF.

This clonotype was found a few times. The V call is TRBV6-2 or TRBV6-3, the J call TRBJ2-7; D tentatively reads TRBD1 or TRBD2 (5 bases each). V lost 3 bases and J lost 0, with 12 bases in between. Germline V gene data show CDR1 as MNHEY and CDR2 as SVGEGT. The CDR3 has 15 residues. CDR3 loop: CASSYLGTLSYEQYF. CDR3 DNA sequence: TGTGCCAGCAGTTATTTGGGGACCCTCTCCTACGAGCAGTACTTC.

This chain joins TRBV2 and TRBJ2-3; a possible D gene is TRBD1 (6 bases). The CDR3 is 15 residues long. The V end was cut by 6 bases, the J end by 0 bases, with 13 bases between. CDR1 is SNHLY and CDR2 is FYNNEI in the germline V gene. CDR3 in DNA: TGTGCCAGCAGAGACAGGTTGTCTAGCACAGATACGCAGTATTTT. It translates to CASRDRLSSTDTQYF.

This clonotype turned up a few times. This CDR3 reads CASSLELTGGNNEQFF. CDR3 bases: TGTGCCAGCAGCTTAGAACTGACAGGGGGTAACAATGAGCAGTTCTTC. This sequence joins TRBV11-2 and TRBJ2-1; 9 nucleotides match TRBD1. With 0 bases clipped from V and 5 bases from J, the junction kept 5 bases outside the gene matches. The CDR3 has 16 amino acids. Germline lookup yields CDR1 SGHAT and CDR2 FQNNGV.

The chain couples TRBV20-1 to TRBJ2-2; possible D gene TRBD1, 6 bases. The V end was cut by 5 bases, the J end by 3 bases, with 13 bases between. The CDR3 is 14 residues long. The germline V gene encodes CDR1 DFQATT and CDR2 SNEGSKA (reference sequence). This CDR3 reads CSAPPGQHTGELFF. The DNA of the CDR3 is TGCAGTGCTCCCCCCGGACAGCACACCGGGGAGCTGTTTTTT.

The rearrangement joins TRBV11-2 to TRBJ2-2; tentatively, D is TRBD2 (6 bases). The CDR3 runs to 17 residues. Germline values: CDR1 SGHAT, CDR2 FQNNGV. The V end was cut by 5 bases, the J end by 0 bases, with 16 bases between. The CDR3 DNA reads TGTGCCAGCAGCGCGATCTTGGGGGGTTCGAACACCGGGGAGCTGTTTTTT. Residues: CASSAILGGSNTGELFF.

The CDR3 protein is CASSLYRGPQETQYF. In nucleotides, the CDR3 is TGTGCCAGCAGCTTGTACAGGGGCCCCCAAGAGACCCAGTACTTC. This sequence joins TRBV7-2 and TRBJ2-5; 7 positions match TRBD1. V lost 3 bases to trimming and J lost 1 base; unmatched junction nucleotides: 5. CDR3 length equals 15 residues. CDR1 and CDR2 from the germline V gene are SGHTA and FQGNSA. The whole variable domain, filled in from reference TRBV7-2 and TRBJ2-5, reads GAGVSQSPSNKVTEKGKDVELRCDPISGHTALYWYRQSLGQGLEFLIYFQGNSAPDKSGLPSDRFSAERTGGSVSTLTIQRTQQEDSAVYLCASSLYRGPQETQYFGPGTRLLVL.

This chain connects TRBV6-1 to TRBJ2-7, with TRBD1 matching 9 bases. From germline, CDR1 is MNHNS and CDR2 SASEGT. J was trimmed by 1 base and V by 6 bases; bases with no gene match: 7. This CDR3 is built from 15 residues. For the CDR3, the DNA is TGTGCCAGCAGAATTCCGGGACAGGGTTCCTACGAGCAGTACTTC. Translating gives CASRIPGQGSYEQYF.

The chain is built from TRBV6-1 and TRBJ2-2; D uncertain. CDR1 is MNHNS, CDR2 SASEGT, per germline. The CDR3 has 12 amino acids. V lost 8 bases and J lost 8, with 12 bases in between. CDR3: CASGRLAGELFF. The DNA for the CDR3 is TGTGCCAGCGGAAGATTGGCTGGGGAGCTGTTTTTT.

This chain joins TRBV29-1 and TRBJ2-3; D might be TRBD2 (5 bases). V was trimmed by 0 bases and J by 0 bases, leaving 7 bases between them. CDR1 and CDR2 (germline): SQVTM, ANQGSEA. This CDR3 is built from 14 residues. This CDR3 is CSVEERTSTDTQYF. For the CDR3, the DNA is TGCAGCGTTGAAGAACGGACTAGCACAGATACGCAGTATTTT.

V is TRBV11-2 and J is TRBJ2-1; 9 bases are shared with TRBD2. Unmatched junction bases numbered 15, after V lost 1 base and J lost 2 bases. Germline CDR1 is SGHAT and CDR2 is FQNNGV. The CDR3 has 20 amino acids. CDR3 DNA: TGTGCCAGCAGCTTAGGATCCGGACTAGCGAGGAGTTCCCCCTACAATGAGCAGTTCTTC. Translated: CASSLGSGLARSSPYNEQFF.